Following are 28 T cell receptor beta chains from one sample sequenced in a study of T cell repertoires in cytomegalovirus infection. TCRdb fed the reads into MiXCR, producing one record per CDR3 protein. Here the sample spans approximately 290,000 distinct CDR3 sequences, 25% being singletons. The specimen was PBMCs. The receptor source for this set is a human donor in good health (CMV status not recorded). Some clones in this sample may be carry-over from other donors' samples.

The V call is TRBV12-3 or TRBV12-4, the J call TRBJ1-1, with 7 bases identical to TRBD1. The length of the CDR3 is 12 residues. V gave up 7 bases and J gave up 9 bases; unmatched junction bases: 8. The DNA for the CDR3 is TGTGCCAGCACCCTGACAGGGCCAAAAGCTTTCTTT. As protein: CASTLTGPKAFF.

The CDR3 here is CASSISDIPPETGTQYF. CDR3 bases: TGTGCCAGTAGTATTTCAGACATTCCGCCCGAAACGGGGACCCAGTACTTC. This rearrangement joins TRBV19 to TRBJ2-5, with unresolved D. Germline values: CDR1 LNHDA, CDR2 SQIVND (reference sequence). The length of the CDR3 is 17 residues. The ends were cut back, 3 bases at V and 7 bases at J, with 24 bases in the middle. The full variable domain, with the rest looked up from reference TRBV19 and TRBJ2-5, is DGGITQSPKYLFRKEGQNVTLSCEQNLNHDAMYWYRQDPGQGLRLIYYSQIVNDFQKGDIAEGYSVSREKKESFPLTVTSAQKNPTAFYLCASSISDIPPETGTQYFGPGTRLLVL.

The rearrangement uses TRBV7-2 and TRBJ2-2; maybe TRBD2 (6 bases). The germline CDR1 and CDR2 sequences are SGHTA and FQGNSA. CDR3 length: 15 residues. With 5 bases removed from V and 5 bases from J, the gap between germline ends came to 15 bases. The CDR3 here is CASSPKRAGTGELFF. CDR3 nucleotides: TGTGCCAGCAGCCCGAAGAGGGCGGGAACCGGGGAGCTGTTTTTT.

At least ten counts were recorded for this clonotype. V and J are TRBV7-2 and TRBJ1-5; D is unclear. V was clipped by 5 bases and J by 2 bases, with 7 bases between them. CDR1 and CDR2 from the germline V gene are SGHTA and FQGNSA. There are 13 residues in the CDR3. CDR3 sequence: CASSQVRNQPQHF. The CDR3 DNA follows: TGTGCCAGCAGCCAAGTACGCAATCAGCCCCAGCATTTT.

The DNA of the CDR3 is TGTGCCAGCTCACGGGACAGCGGAAACACCATATATTTT. This codes for CASSRDSGNTIYF. The chain recombines TRBV18 with TRBJ1-3, with TRBD1 matching over 7 bases. The CDR3 contains 13 residues. CDR1 and CDR2 (germline): KGHSH, LQKENI. V gave up 4 bases and J gave up 4 bases; unmatched junction bases: 1.

This clonotype has only a few counts. This chain uses TRBV19 with TRBJ2-1, with 7 positions matching TRBD1. J lost 8 bases, V lost 5 bases, and 15 bases had no gene match. The CDR3 is 16 amino acids. Germline CDR1 reads LNHDA; CDR2 reads SQIVND (reference sequence). CDR3 sequence (DNA): TGTGCCAGTAGTGGGTTTCGGCAGGGGGAGAGCGATGAGCAGTTCTTC. It translates to CASSGFRQGESDEQFF.

A note on this clonotype: Because it lacks the conserved phenylalanine or tryptophan at the end, this CDR3 is likely a read error. It is unclear where the CDR3 begins or ends on the DNA, so no DNA is shown, and the CDR3 is as TCRdb lists it. The chain recombines TRBV7-9 with TRBJ1-1. CDR1 and CDR2 from the germline V gene are SEHNR and FQNEAQ (reference sequence). Termini included, the CDR3 measures 12 amino acids. The CDR3 sequence is CASSIEGRLKEI.

V is TRBV5-3 and J is TRBJ1-2; 11 positions match TRBD1. TRBV5-3 counts as an open reading frame of uncertain function. The trim removed 8 bases at V and 4 bases at J, leaving 7 bases unmatched. CDR3 length: 14 amino acids. CDR3 loop: CASSIGQGAYGYTF. CDR3 nucleotides: TGTGCCAGCAGCATAGGACAGGGGGCCTATGGCTACACCTTC.

The chain recombines TRBV29-1 with TRBJ2-3; no clear D. Germline CDR1 SQVTM, CDR2 ANQGSEA. Between the trimmed V and J ends, which lost 7 bases and 8 bases, there was a span of 22 bases. The CDR3 is made up of 14 amino acids. Here the CDR3 DNA reads TGCAGCGGGAACGCCCGGGCCATGACGGGTACGCAGTATTTT. Its translation is CSGNARAMTGTQYF.

This clonotype has just one count. The chain recombines TRBV20-1 with TRBJ2-2, with D hard to call. The CDR3 covers 15 residues. The V gene's germline CDR1 is DFQATT and CDR2 SNEGSKA (reference sequence). V was pared by 3 bases and J by 0 bases, with 11 bases between. CDR3: CSASAALANTGELFF. The CDR3, as DNA: TGCAGTGCTAGTGCGGCCCTCGCGAACACCGGGGAGCTGTTTTTT.

This clonotype was seen more than once but under ten times. This chain joins TRBV7-2 and TRBJ1-2, with a weak D call TRBD1 (5 bases). The CDR3 loop spans 12 amino acids. From germline, CDR1 is SGHTA and CDR2 FQGNSA. Between the trimmed V and J ends, which lost 5 bases and 6 bases, there was a span of 10 bases. The CDR3 here is CASSLRVDGYTF. DNA for the CDR3: TGTGCCAGCAGCCTCAGGGTGGATGGCTACACCTTC.

This clonotype has more than one count but fewer than ten. The rearrangement joins TRBV2 to TRBJ2-7; 9 bases agree with TRBD1. V was clipped by 7 bases and J by 5 bases; unmatched bases: 6. The CDR3 runs to 13 residues. In germline, CDR1 is SNHLY, CDR2 FYNNEI. The CDR3 loop reads CASTGTGSHEQYF. CDR3 bases: TGTGCCAGCACAGGGACAGGGAGCCACGAGCAGTACTTC.

The genes are TRBV11-2 and TRBJ1-5; D is unresolved. Per germline, CDR1 SGHAT and CDR2 FQNNGV. V was cut by 4 bases and J by 0 bases, with 4 bases left in between. The CDR3 sequence is 13 residues long. In nucleotides, the CDR3 is TGTGCCAGCAGCTCACATAGCAATCAGCCCCAGCATTTT. This gives the protein CASSSHSNQPQHF.

The gene calls are TRBV20-1 and TRBJ2-7; possibly TRBD1 or TRBD2 for D (5 bases each). V lost 4 bases, J lost 2 bases, and 15 bases lay in between. Germline CDR1 and CDR2: DFQATT and SNEGSKA (reference sequence). The CDR3 has 14 amino acids. The CDR3 DNA is TGCAGTGCTATTCCGATGGGGGATCCCTACGAGCAGTACTTC. Translation: CSAIPMGDPYEQYF.

V is TRBV11-2 and J is TRBJ2-7; D is possibly TRBD1 (6 bases). Germline V lookup: CDR1 SGHAT, CDR2 FQNNGV. The CDR3 loop spans 13 amino acids. V lost 6 bases and J lost 3, with 12 bases in between. The CDR3 here is CASREQGYYEQYF. CDR3 coding DNA: TGTGCCAGCAGGGAACAGGGTTACTACGAGCAGTACTTC.

This chain links TRBV28 with TRBJ2-7; 7 positions match TRBD2. Germline CDR1 is MDHEN and CDR2 is SYDVKM. The trim removed 11 bases at V and 0 bases at J, leaving 7 bases unmatched. CDR3 length equals 13 residues. Written as DNA, the CDR3 is TGTGCCGGATCTAGCGGCCTCTCCTACGAGCAGTACTTC. Its translation: CAGSSGLSYEQYF.

This clonotype was counted a few times. The CDR3 nucleotides read TGTGCCAGCAGCCAAGGTTCACCCCTCCACTTT. As protein: CASSQGSPLHF. The V and J genes are TRBV4-2 and TRBJ1-6; no clear D gene. Germline V gives CDR1 LGHNA, CDR2 YNFKEQ. V was shortened by 1 base and J by 9 bases, with 1 base between the two germline ends. The CDR3 contains 11 residues.

This chain links TRBV2 with TRBJ1-5; D is ambiguous. This CDR3 has 14 residues. In germline, CDR1 is SNHLY, CDR2 FYNNEI. With 4 bases removed from V and 0 bases from J, the gap between germline ends came to 7 bases. The CDR3 spells CASSVGNSNQPQHF. The CDR3 nucleotides are TGTGCCAGCAGTGTGGGGAATAGCAATCAGCCCCAGCATTTT.

This clonotype came up once. V and J are TRBV20-1 and TRBJ2-5; D uncertain. CDR3 size: 12 residues. From germline, CDR1 is DFQATT and CDR2 SNEGSKA (reference sequence). V shed 7 bases and J shed 3 bases, with 12 bases lying between them. This chain's CDR3 is CSGSDWEETQYF. DNA of the CDR3: TGCAGTGGTTCAGACTGGGAAGAGACCCAGTACTTC.

This clonotype occurred a few times. V usage is TRBV18 and J usage is TRBJ2-7; either TRBD1 or TRBD2 may fit D (5 bases each). The ends were cut back, 3 bases at V and 3 bases at J, with 15 bases in the middle. CDR1 and CDR2 (germline): KGHSH, LQKENI. This CDR3 region has 15 residues. The CDR3 region is CASSPMVEGLYEQYF. DNA for the CDR3: TGTGCCAGCTCACCGATGGTTGAGGGGCTCTACGAGCAGTACTTC.

This clonotype occurred a few times. The gene calls are TRBV6-5 and TRBJ2-3, with TRBD1 identical over 9 bases. The CDR3 runs 17 residues. With V trimmed by 2 bases and J by 6 bases, 12 bases remained unmatched. The V gene's germline CDR1 is MNHEY and CDR2 SVGAGI. The CDR3 protein is CASSYTGPGQGSDTQYF. The CDR3 DNA reads as TGTGCCAGCAGTTACACAGGCCCGGGACAGGGATCCGATACGCAGTATTTT.

V is TRBV4-3 and J is TRBJ2-1; 10 bases fit TRBD1. Germline CDR1 LGHNA, CDR2 YSLEER. The CDR3 length is 16 residues. Germline trimming cut 4 bases from V and 7 bases from J; bases unmatched to any gene: 10. CDR3 nucleotide sequence: TGCGCCAGCAGCCGGGGACGACAGGGGGCGGCGAATGAGCAGTTCTTC. It specifies CASSRGRQGAANEQFF.

This clonotype was seen a single time. The CDR3 DNA sequence: TGTGCCAGCAGCCCCGACGGGGGCAATCAGCCCCAGCATTTT. Translated, it gives CASSPDGGNQPQHF. The chain is built from TRBV4-2 and TRBJ1-5; D is undetermined. Germline CDR1 LGHNA, CDR2 YNFKEQ. V was cut by 4 bases and J by 2 bases, with 9 bases left in between. The CDR3 runs 14 residues.

V usage is TRBV11-3 and J usage is TRBJ2-1, with D perhaps matching TRBD1 or TRBD2 (7 bases each). Germline CDR1 reads SGHNT; CDR2 reads YENEEA. The CDR3 has 16 residues. Trimming shortened V by 5 bases and J by 1 base, and 15 bases separated the two germline ends. The CDR3, as DNA: TGTGCCAGCAGCCCAGGGGGGGGGCCATCCTACAATGAGCAGTTCTTC. It yields the protein CASSPGGGPSYNEQFF.

Many counts were recorded for this clonotype. The rearrangement joins TRBV7-2 to TRBJ2-2, with 9 nucleotides matching TRBD2. The V gene end was trimmed by 5 bases and the J gene end by 4 bases; junction bases not matched to a gene: 8. The CDR3 contains 16 residues. Germline V gene sequence: CDR1 SGHTA, CDR2 FQGNSA. This CDR3 is CASSLRGGRATGELFF. CDR3 nucleotide sequence: TGTGCCAGCAGCCTGCGGGGCGGGAGGGCCACCGGGGAGCTGTTTTTT.

This clonotype was seen a few times. The chain has TRBV6-1 and TRBJ1-5, with D maybe TRBD1 (6 bases). CDR3 size: 16 residues. The germline gives CDR1 MNHNS, CDR2 SASEGT. V lost 0 bases to trimming and J lost 5 bases, with 14 bases between them. As DNA, the CDR3 is TGTGCCAGCAGTGAAGCGAAGCAGGGGCGGTATCAGCCCCAGCATTTT. Its translation: CASSEAKQGRYQPQHF.

The V gene is TRBV12-3 or TRBV12-4, the J gene TRBJ2-6; 9 positions match TRBD1. J gave up 1 base and V 5 bases, and 9 bases lay outside the gene matches. This CDR3 region has 18 residues. CDR3 nucleotides: TGTGCCAGCAGTGGATACAGGGGGCGCGCGTCTGGGGCCAACGTCCTGACTTTC. Translating it yields CASSGYRGRASGANVLTF.

This chain uses TRBV27 with TRBJ2-1; no reliable D call. The CDR3 contains 17 residues. CDR1 and CDR2 (germline): MNHEY, SMNVEV (reference sequence). The V and J ends lost 3 bases and 0 bases respectively, with 15 bases between them. As DNA, the CDR3 is TGTGCCAGCAGTTTTTCGGGTGGACCCTCCTCCTACAATGAGCAGTTCTTC. Translating it yields CASSFSGGPSSYNEQFF.